The rows below give T cell receptor beta chains drawn from one sample of a study of control samples from healthy donors and cancer patients. The data were produced by immunoSEQ multiplex PCR, yet TCRdb's version contains in-frame clones alone and is incomplete. The data hold approximately 82,000 clones, with around 87% observed a single time. The sequencing sample was made of blood. The receptors shown here come from a middle-aged man in good health. Each CDR3 is given with its conserved first and last residue. D genes are given only for firm matches.

v_call: TRBV5-6
j_call: TRBJ2-4
d_call: TRBD1
cdr3_nt: TGTGCCAGCAGCTTGGACCGGGACAGAGTACGGACCAAAAACATTCAGTACTTC
cdr3_aa: CASSLDRDRVRTKNIQYF

v_call: TRBV7-7
j_call: TRBJ2-1
d_call: NA
cdr3_nt: TGTGCTAGCAGCCGGGGACTTGACAATGAGCAGTTCTTC
cdr3_aa: CASSRGLDNEQFF

v_call: TRBV2
j_call: TRBJ1-3
d_call: NA
cdr3_nt: TGTGCCAGCAGTGAACTCGGACCTTCGGGGGACACCATATATTTT
cdr3_aa: CASSELGPSGDTIYF

v_call: TRBV11-2
j_call: TRBJ2-6
d_call: NA
cdr3_nt: TGTGCCAGCAGACACAACAGGGTCTCTGGGGCCAACGTCCTGACTTTC
cdr3_aa: CASRHNRVSGANVLTF

v_call: TRBV7-9
j_call: TRBJ1-3
d_call: NA
cdr3_nt: TGTGCCAGCAGCGAAAGGGGAAACACCATATATTTT
cdr3_aa: CASSERGNTIYF

v_call: TRBV6-2/TRBV6-3
j_call: TRBJ1-1
d_call: NA
cdr3_nt: TGTGCCAGCAGTTACCCCCCCGGGGGGGGAATGAACACTGAAGCTTTCTTT
cdr3_aa: CASSYPPGGGMNTEAFF

v_call: TRBV25-1
j_call: TRBJ1-3
d_call: TRBD1
cdr3_nt: TGTGCCAGCAGTCAACAGGGGGCCGTGGGAAACACCATATATTTT
cdr3_aa: CASSQQGAVGNTIYF

v_call: TRBV5-5
j_call: TRBJ2-5
d_call: NA
cdr3_nt: TGTGCCAGCAGCAAACAAGAAGAGACCCAGTACTTC
cdr3_aa: CASSKQEETQYF

v_call: TRBV18
j_call: TRBJ1-1
d_call: NA
cdr3_nt: TGTGCCAGCTCTCAACAGGTGAACACTGAAGCTTTCTTT
cdr3_aa: CASSQQVNTEAFF

v_call: TRBV5-6
j_call: TRBJ1-4
d_call: NA
cdr3_nt: TGTGCCAGCAGCTTGGAGCCAGGGCCTAATGAAAAACTGTTTTTT
cdr3_aa: CASSLEPGPNEKLFF

v_call: TRBV27
j_call: TRBJ2-1
d_call: NA
cdr3_nt: TGTGCCAGCAGTTTTTTGCCCCTCCTAAGCAATGAGCAGTTCTTC
cdr3_aa: CASSFLPLLSNEQFF

v_call: TRBV19
j_call: TRBJ1-5
d_call: NA
cdr3_nt: TGTGCCAGTAAAACTCAGGGGCGGAAGTTGAGCAATCAGCCCCAGCATTTT
cdr3_aa: CASKTQGRKLSNQPQHF

v_call: TRBV12-1
j_call: TRBJ1-5
d_call: NA
cdr3_nt: TGTGCCAGCAGCTCGAAAATGACAGGGGTAAGCAATCAGCCCCAGCATTTT
cdr3_aa: CASSSKMTGVSNQPQHF

v_call: TRBV7-2
j_call: TRBJ1-1
d_call: TRBD1
cdr3_nt: TGTGCCAGCATTGTGGACAGGGGGATGGGTGAAGCTTTCTTT
cdr3_aa: CASIVDRGMGEAFF

v_call: TRBV6-4
j_call: TRBJ2-3
d_call: TRBD2
cdr3_nt: TGTGCCAGCAGTGCGACTAGCGGGGGCACAGATACGCAGTATTTT
cdr3_aa: CASSATSGGTDTQYF

v_call: TRBV5-1
j_call: TRBJ2-5
d_call: TRBD2
cdr3_nt: TGCGCCAGCAGCACTGGACTAGCGGGGGGAATCCAAGAGACCCAGTACTTC
cdr3_aa: CASSTGLAGGIQETQYF

v_call: TRBV19
j_call: TRBJ2-2
d_call: NA
cdr3_nt: TGTGCCAGTAGCCAGGGTAGGGGCGGGGAGCTGTTTTTT
cdr3_aa: CASSQGRGGELFF